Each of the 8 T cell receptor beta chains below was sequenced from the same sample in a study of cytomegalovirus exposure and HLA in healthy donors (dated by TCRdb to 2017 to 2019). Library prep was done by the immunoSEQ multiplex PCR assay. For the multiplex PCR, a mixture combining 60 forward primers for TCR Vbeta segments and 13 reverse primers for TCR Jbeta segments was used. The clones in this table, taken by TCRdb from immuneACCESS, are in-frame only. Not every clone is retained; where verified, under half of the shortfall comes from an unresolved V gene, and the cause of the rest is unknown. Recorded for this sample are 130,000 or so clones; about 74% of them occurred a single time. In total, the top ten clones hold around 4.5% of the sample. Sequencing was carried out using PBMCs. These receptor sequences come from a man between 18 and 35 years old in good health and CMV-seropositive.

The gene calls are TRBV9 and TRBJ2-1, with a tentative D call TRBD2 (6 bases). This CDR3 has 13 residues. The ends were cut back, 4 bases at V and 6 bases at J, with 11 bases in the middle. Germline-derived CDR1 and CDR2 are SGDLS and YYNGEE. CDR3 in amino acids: CASSPGGRNEQFF. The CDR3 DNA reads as TGTGCCAGCAGCCCCGGGGGTCGCAATGAGCAGTTCTTC. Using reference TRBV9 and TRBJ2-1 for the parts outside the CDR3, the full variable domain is DSGVTQTPKHLITATGQRVTLRCSPRSGDLSVYWYQQSLDQGLQFLIQYYNGEERAKGNILERFSAQQFPDLHSELNLSSLELGDSALYFCASSPGGRNEQFFGPGTRLTVL.

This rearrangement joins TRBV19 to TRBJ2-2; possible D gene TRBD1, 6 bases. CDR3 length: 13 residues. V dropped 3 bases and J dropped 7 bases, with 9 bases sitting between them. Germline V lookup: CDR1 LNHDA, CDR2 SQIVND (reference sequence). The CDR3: CASSIRQVGELFF. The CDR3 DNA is TGTGCCAGTAGTATTCGACAGGTCGGGGAGCTGTTTTTT.

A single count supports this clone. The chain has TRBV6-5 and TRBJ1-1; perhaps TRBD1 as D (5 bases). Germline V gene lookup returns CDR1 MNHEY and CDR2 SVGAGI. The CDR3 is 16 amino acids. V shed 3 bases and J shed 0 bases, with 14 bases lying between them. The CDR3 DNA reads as TGTGCCAGCAGTTATGGGGCAGGCTACATGAACACTGAAGCTTTCTTT. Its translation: CASSYGAGYMNTEAFF.

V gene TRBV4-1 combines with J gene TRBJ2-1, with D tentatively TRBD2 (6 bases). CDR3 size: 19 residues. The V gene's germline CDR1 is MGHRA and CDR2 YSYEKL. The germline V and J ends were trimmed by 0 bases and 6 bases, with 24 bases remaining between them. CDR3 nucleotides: TGCGCCAGCAGCCAAGAGCCAGGTCTCCCCCTCCCGGGGGTCAATGAGCAGTTCTTC. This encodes CASSQEPGLPLPGVNEQFF.

CDR3 sequence reads: CASTPRTGVSPLHF. CDR3 bases: TGTGCCAGCACCCCAAGGACAGGGGTCTCACCCCTCCACTTT. The V gene is TRBV5-8, the J gene TRBJ1-6; the match to TRBD1 covers 9 bases. The V segment lost 6 bases and the J segment 10 bases; nucleotides outside the gene matches: 8. Looked up from germline, CDR1 is SGHTS and CDR2 is YDEGEE. CDR3 length: 14 residues. Drawing the rest from reference TRBV5-8 and TRBJ1-6, the complete variable domain is EAGVTQSPTHLIKTRGQQATLRCSPISGHTSVYWYQQALGLGLQFLLWYDEGEERNRGNFPPRFSGRQFPNYSSELNVNALELEDSALYLCASTPRTGVSPLHFGNGTRLTVT.

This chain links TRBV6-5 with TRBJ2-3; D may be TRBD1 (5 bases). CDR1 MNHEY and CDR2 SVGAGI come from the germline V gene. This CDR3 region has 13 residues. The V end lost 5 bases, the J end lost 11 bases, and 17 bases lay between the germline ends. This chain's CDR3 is CASSTHQGLMQYF. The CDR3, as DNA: TGTGCCAGCAGTACCCACCAGGGATTGATGCAGTATTTT.

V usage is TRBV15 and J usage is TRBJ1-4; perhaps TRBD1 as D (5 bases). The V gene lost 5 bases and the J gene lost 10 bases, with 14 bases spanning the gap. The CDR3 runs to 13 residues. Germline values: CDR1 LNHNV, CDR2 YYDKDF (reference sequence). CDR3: CATSRKTGGKLFF. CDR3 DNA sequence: TGTGCCACCAGCCGTAAAACGGGGGGAAAACTGTTTTTT.

CDR3 in DNA: TGTGCCAGCAGGGGACTAGCGGTAAACACCGGGGAGCTGTTTTTT. Protein sequence: CASRGLAVNTGELFF. This chain uses TRBV5-8 with TRBJ2-2; 11 bases match TRBD2. V gave up 5 bases and J gave up 2 bases; unmatched junction bases: 2. This CDR3 region has 15 residues. CDR1 SGHTS and CDR2 YDEGEE come from the germline V gene. The full variable domain, rest sourced from reference TRBV5-8 and TRBJ2-2, is EAGVTQSPTHLIKTRGQQATLRCSPISGHTSVYWYQQALGLGLQFLLWYDEGEERNRGNFPPRFSGRQFPNYSSELNVNALELEDSALYLCASRGLAVNTGELFFGEGSRLTVL.